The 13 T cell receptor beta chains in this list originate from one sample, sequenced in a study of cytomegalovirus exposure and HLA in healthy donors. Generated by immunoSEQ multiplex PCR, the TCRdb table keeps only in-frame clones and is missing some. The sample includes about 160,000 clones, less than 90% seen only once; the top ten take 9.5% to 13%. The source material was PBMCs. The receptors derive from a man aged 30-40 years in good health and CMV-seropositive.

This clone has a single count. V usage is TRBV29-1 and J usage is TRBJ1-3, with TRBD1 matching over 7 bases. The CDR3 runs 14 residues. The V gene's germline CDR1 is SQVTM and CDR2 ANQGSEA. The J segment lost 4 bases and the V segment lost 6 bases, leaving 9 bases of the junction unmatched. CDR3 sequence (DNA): TGCAGCGTCGCGATCGACAGGGACGGAAACACCATATATTTT. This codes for CSVAIDRDGNTIYF. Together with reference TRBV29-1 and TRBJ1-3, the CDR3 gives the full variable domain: SAVISQKPSRDICQRGTSLTIQCQVDSQVTMMFWYRQQPGQSLTLIATANQGSEATYESGFVIDKFPISRPNLTFSTLTVSNMSPEDSSIYLCSVAIDRDGNTIYFGEGSWLTVV.

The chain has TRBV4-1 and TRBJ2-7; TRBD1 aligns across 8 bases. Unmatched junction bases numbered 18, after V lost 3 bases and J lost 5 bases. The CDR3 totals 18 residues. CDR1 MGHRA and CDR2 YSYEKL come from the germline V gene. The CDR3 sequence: CASSHIDLRTGKLHEQYF. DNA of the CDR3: TGCGCCAGCAGCCATATTGACCTCCGGACAGGGAAGTTACACGAGCAGTACTTC.

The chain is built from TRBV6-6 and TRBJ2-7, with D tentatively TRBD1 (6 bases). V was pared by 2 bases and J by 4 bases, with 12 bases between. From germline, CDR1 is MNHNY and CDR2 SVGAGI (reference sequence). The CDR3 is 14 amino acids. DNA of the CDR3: TGTGCCAGCAGTTACGGCACAGGGTTATACGAGCAGTACTTC. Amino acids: CASSYGTGLYEQYF.

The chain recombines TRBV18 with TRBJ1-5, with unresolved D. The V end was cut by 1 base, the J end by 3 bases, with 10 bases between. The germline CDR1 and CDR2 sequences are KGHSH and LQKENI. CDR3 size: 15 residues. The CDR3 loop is CASSPLAGANQPQHF. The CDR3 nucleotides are TGTGCCAGCTCACCACTGGCAGGCGCCAATCAGCCCCAGCATTTT.

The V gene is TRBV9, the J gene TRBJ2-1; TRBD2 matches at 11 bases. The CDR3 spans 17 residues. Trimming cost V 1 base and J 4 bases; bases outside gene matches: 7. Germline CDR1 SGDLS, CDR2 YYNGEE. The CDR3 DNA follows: TGTGCCAGCAGCGTATTAAGTGGGACTAGCGGTTACAATGAGCAGTTCTTC. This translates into CASSVLSGTSGYNEQFF.

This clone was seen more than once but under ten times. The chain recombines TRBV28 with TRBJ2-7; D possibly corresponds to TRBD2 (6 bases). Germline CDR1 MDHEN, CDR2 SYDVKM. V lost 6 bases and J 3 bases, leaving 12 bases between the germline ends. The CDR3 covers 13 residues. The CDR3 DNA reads TGTGCCAGCAGGGGGGGACCGCGCTACGAGCAGTACTTC. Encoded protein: CASRGGPRYEQYF.

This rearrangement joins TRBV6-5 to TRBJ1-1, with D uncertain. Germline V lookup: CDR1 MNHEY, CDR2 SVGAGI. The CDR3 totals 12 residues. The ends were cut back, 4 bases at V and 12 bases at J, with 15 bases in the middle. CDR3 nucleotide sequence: TGTGCCAGCAGTTTTTCCACTTCCGCATCTTTCTTT. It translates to CASSFSTSASFF.

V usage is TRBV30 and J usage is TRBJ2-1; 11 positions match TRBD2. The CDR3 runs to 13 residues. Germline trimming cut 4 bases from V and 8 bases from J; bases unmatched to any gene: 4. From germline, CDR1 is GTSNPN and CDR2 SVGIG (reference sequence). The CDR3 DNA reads TGTGCCTGGAACGGACTAGCGGGCCATGAGCAGTTCTTC. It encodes CAWNGLAGHEQFF.

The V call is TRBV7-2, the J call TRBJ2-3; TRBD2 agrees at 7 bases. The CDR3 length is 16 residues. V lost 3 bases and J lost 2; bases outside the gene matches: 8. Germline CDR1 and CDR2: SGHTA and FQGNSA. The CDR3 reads CASSLSGGGATDTQYF. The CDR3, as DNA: TGTGCCAGCAGCTTGTCCGGCGGGGGAGCCACAGATACGCAGTATTTT.

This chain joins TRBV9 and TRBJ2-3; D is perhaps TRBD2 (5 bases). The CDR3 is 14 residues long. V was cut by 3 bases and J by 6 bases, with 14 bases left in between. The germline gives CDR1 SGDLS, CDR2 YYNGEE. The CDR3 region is CASSAGVASDTQYF. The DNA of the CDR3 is TGTGCCAGCAGCGCCGGGGTAGCGTCCGATACGCAGTATTTT.

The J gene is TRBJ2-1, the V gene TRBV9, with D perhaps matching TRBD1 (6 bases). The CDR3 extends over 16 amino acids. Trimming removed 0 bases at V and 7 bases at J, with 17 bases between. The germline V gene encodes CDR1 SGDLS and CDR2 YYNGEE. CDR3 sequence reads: CASSVGAGDPVNEQFF. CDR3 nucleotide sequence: TGTGCCAGCAGCGTAGGGGCAGGGGATCCGGTAAATGAGCAGTTCTTC.

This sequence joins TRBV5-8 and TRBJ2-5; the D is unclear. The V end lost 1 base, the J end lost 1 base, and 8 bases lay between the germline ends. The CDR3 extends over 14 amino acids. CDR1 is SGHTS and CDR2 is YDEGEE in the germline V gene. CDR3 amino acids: CASSLFTVQETQYF. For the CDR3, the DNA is TGTGCCAGCAGCTTGTTTACAGTCCAAGAGACCCAGTACTTC.

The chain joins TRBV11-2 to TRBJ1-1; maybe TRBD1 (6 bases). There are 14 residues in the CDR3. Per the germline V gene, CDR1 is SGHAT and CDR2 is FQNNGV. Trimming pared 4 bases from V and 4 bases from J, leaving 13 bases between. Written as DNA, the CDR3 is TGTGCCAGCAGCTCAGGGGCGTTAATCACTGAAGCTTTCTTT. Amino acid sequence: CASSSGALITEAFF.